A single sample is the source of the 24 T cell receptor beta chains below, sequenced in a study of T cell responses to AZD1222 COVID-19 vaccine. Libraries were prepared by immunoSEQ multiplex PCR; TCRdb keeps only in-frame clonotypes and omits some of them. The top ten clones hold more than 13% of a sample with about 150,000 clones, approximately 88% of them seen once. The sample in question was peripheral blood, obtained on day 0 of AZD1222 vaccination. These TCRs come from an adult in good health.

This clone was seen once. The J gene is TRBJ1-4, the V gene TRBV15; 7 bases match TRBD1. V lost 0 bases, J lost 6 bases, and 1 base stayed unmatched. CDR3 size: 14 residues. Looked up from germline, CDR1 is LNHNV and CDR2 is YYDKDF (reference sequence). In DNA form, the CDR3 reads TGTGCCACCAGCAGAGACAGGGGGTATGAAAAACTGTTTTTT. Protein product: CATSRDRGYEKLFF.

This clone was seen once. V usage is TRBV3-1 (or the pseudogene TRBV3-2) and J usage is TRBJ2-3; 9 nucleotides line up with TRBD2. Looked up from germline, CDR1 is LGHDT and CDR2 is YNNKEL (reference sequence). The CDR3 runs 17 residues. V lost 4 bases and J lost 0; bases outside the gene matches: 8. CDR3 protein: CASSPPLTSGSTDTQYF. The CDR3 region has the DNA TGTGCCAGCAGCCCCCCCCTGACTAGCGGAAGCACAGATACGCAGTATTTT.

The chain joins TRBV14 to TRBJ2-5; D is unclear. The CDR3 is 15 residues long. CDR1 is SGHDN and CDR2 is FVKESK in the germline V gene. Trimming removed 5 bases at V and 1 base at J, with 14 bases between. CDR3 sequence reads: CASSGYTASQETQYF. The CDR3 coding sequence is TGTGCCAGCAGCGGGTATACAGCTTCCCAAGAGACCCAGTACTTC.

The chain is built from TRBV11-2 and TRBJ1-4; 8 positions match TRBD1. J gave up 13 bases and V 8 bases, and 12 bases lay outside the gene matches. Germline V CDR1 and CDR2: SGHAT, FQNNGV. This CDR3 contains 13 residues. CDR3 in amino acids: CASRGATGVGLFF. CDR3 sequence (DNA): TGTGCCAGCCGCGGGGCGACAGGGGTAGGACTGTTTTTT. The complete variable domain, with remaining parts taken from reference TRBV11-2 and TRBJ1-4, reads EAGVAQSPRYKIIEKRQSVAFWCNPISGHATLYWYQQILGQGPKLLIQFQNNGVVDDSQLPKDRFSAERLKGVDSTLKIQPAKLEDSAVYLCASRGATGVGLFFGSGTQLSVL.

This chain joins TRBV7-9 and TRBJ1-5; D is uncertain. The CDR3 has 12 amino acids. Germline V gene sequence: CDR1 SEHNR, CDR2 FQNEAQ (reference sequence). V was clipped by 1 base and J by 6 bases, with 4 bases between them. CDR3 in amino acids: CASSLEVQPQHF. The CDR3 nucleotides read TGTGCCAGCAGCTTAGAGGTTCAGCCCCAGCATTTT.

The chain links TRBV24-1 to TRBJ2-7; D not resolved. Per the germline V gene, CDR1 is KGHDR and CDR2 is SFDVKD. CDR3 length equals 15 residues. V gave up 4 bases and J gave up 1 base, with 13 bases separating them. The CDR3 DNA follows: TGTGCCACCAGTGACCCCTCGAGAGGATCCTACGAGCAGTACTTC. Residues: CATSDPSRGSYEQYF.

This clone was found once. V and J are TRBV7-9 and TRBJ2-7; D possibly matches TRBD1 or TRBD2 (5 bases each). This CDR3 spans 16 amino acids. Germline V gene data show CDR1 as SEHNR and CDR2 as FQNEAQ (reference sequence). V dropped 1 base and J dropped 3 bases, with 16 bases sitting between them. CDR3 DNA sequence: TGTGCCAGCAGCTTAGGAAGTGGGGGAGACCTCTACGAGCAGTACTTC. As protein: CASSLGSGGDLYEQYF.

Concerning this clone: Other DNA sequences in this specimen translate into the identical CDR3. This chain joins TRBV27 and TRBJ1-5; D is ambiguous. Per the germline V gene, CDR1 is MNHEY and CDR2 is SMNVEV (reference sequence). Trimming stripped 2 bases from V and 6 bases from J, with 5 bases between. This CDR3 has 12 amino acids. DNA of the CDR3: TGTGCCAGCAGTTTACTAGGTCAGCCCCAGCATTTT. Its protein product is CASSLLGQPQHF.

This chain connects TRBV9 to TRBJ2-2; no clear D gene. CDR3 size: 14 residues. Trimming removed 0 bases at V and 4 bases at J, with 7 bases between. Germline V CDR1 and CDR2: SGDLS, YYNGEE. In DNA form, the CDR3 reads TGTGCCAGCAGCGTAGGTTGGGTCACCGGGGAGCTGTTTTTT. It translates to CASSVGWVTGELFF.

The chain has TRBV18 and TRBJ2-3; no reliable D call. Trimming shortened V by 2 bases and J by 0 bases, and 6 bases separated the two germline ends. CDR1 is KGHSH, CDR2 LQKENI, per germline. CDR3 length: 14 amino acids. CDR3 residues: CASSPATSTDTQYF. The CDR3 DNA is TGTGCCAGCTCACCAGCAACTAGCACAGATACGCAGTATTTT.

The J gene is TRBJ1-3, the V gene TRBV10-3; the D gene is possibly TRBD1 (5 bases). The CDR3 is 16 amino acids. The V and J ends lost 1 base and 0 bases respectively, with 10 bases between them. Germline-derived CDR1 and CDR2 are ENHRY and SYGVKD. This chain's CDR3 is CAISEWGRSSGNTIYF. The CDR3 bases are TGTGCCATCAGTGAGTGGGGACGGAGCTCTGGAAACACCATATATTTT.

V is TRBV4-1 and J is TRBJ2-1; TRBD2 aligns across 8 bases. CDR3 length: 16 residues. Looked up from germline, CDR1 is MGHRA and CDR2 is YSYEKL. V lost 4 bases to trimming and J lost 5 bases; unmatched junction nucleotides: 10. CDR3 amino acids: CASSPTIAGFDNEQFF. The CDR3 DNA reads TGCGCCAGCAGCCCGACCATAGCGGGGTTCGACAATGAGCAGTTCTTC.

The chain combines TRBV4-2 with TRBJ2-3; 10 bases line up with TRBD2. V was pared by 1 base and J by 2 bases, with 9 bases of the junction left unmatched. The CDR3 is 18 amino acids. Germline loops: CDR1 LGHNA, CDR2 YNFKEQ. The CDR3 here is CASSQGGTSALSTDTQYF. The CDR3 nucleotides read TGTGCCAGCAGCCAAGGGGGGACTAGCGCCCTATCCACAGATACGCAGTATTTT.

This sequence joins TRBV4-1 and TRBJ2-3, with 10 nucleotides matching TRBD2. The CDR3 extends over 17 amino acids. CDR1 is MGHRA, CDR2 YSYEKL, per germline. Trimming at V came to 1 base and at J to 4 bases, leaving 8 bases not matched to a gene. The CDR3 is CASSQASGGARSDTQYF. CDR3 coding DNA: TGCGCCAGCAGCCAAGCAAGCGGGGGGGCCAGGTCAGATACGCAGTATTTT.

V usage is TRBV12-3 or TRBV12-4 and J usage is TRBJ1-1; D remains unclear. CDR3 length: 11 amino acids. The V gene lost 6 bases and the J gene lost 1 base, with 3 bases spanning the gap. The CDR3 loop is CASRENTEAFF. CDR3 in DNA: TGTGCCAGCAGGGAGAACACTGAAGCTTTCTTT.

The chain links TRBV9 to TRBJ2-2, with a possible D match to TRBD1 (6 bases). Between the trimmed V and J ends, which lost 3 bases and 5 bases, there was a span of 17 bases. The CDR3 is 16 amino acids. The germline CDR1 and CDR2 sequences are SGDLS and YYNGEE. In DNA, the CDR3 is TGTGCCAGCAGCGGATATGCTGGGCAGGGGACCGGGGAGCTGTTTTTT. It specifies CASSGYAGQGTGELFF.

CDR3 sequence: CATSRGTDRDEGGELFF. CDR3 DNA: TGTGCCACCAGCAGGGGAACCGACAGGGACGAGGGCGGGGAGCTGTTTTTT. The chain uses TRBV15 and TRBJ2-2; 7 positions match TRBD1. Germline lookup yields CDR1 LNHNV and CDR2 YYDKDF (reference sequence). The V gene end was trimmed by 3 bases and the J gene end by 7 bases; junction bases not matched to a gene: 14. This CDR3 has 17 residues.

The chain has TRBV28 and TRBJ1-5, with TRBD1 matching over 8 bases. This CDR3 spans 14 amino acids. Germline V gene data show CDR1 as MDHEN and CDR2 as SYDVKM. Trimming at V came to 4 bases and at J to 9 bases, leaving 8 bases not matched to a gene. The CDR3 bases are TGTGCCAGCAGTTCAGACAGGGGTTTGAGGCCCCAGCATTTT. Amino acids: CASSSDRGLRPQHF.

The chain carries TRBV12-3 or TRBV12-4 and TRBJ1-6; D unresolved. The ends were cut back, 6 bases at V and 8 bases at J, with 8 bases in the middle. This CDR3 is 12 amino acids long. The CDR3 region is CASSFPDSPLHF. For the CDR3, the DNA is TGTGCCAGCAGCTTTCCCGATTCACCCCTCCACTTT.

This chain uses TRBV12-3 or TRBV12-4 with TRBJ2-1, with a possible D match to TRBD1 (6 bases). V gave up 5 bases and J gave up 4 bases, with 9 bases separating them. This CDR3 is 13 amino acids long. The CDR3 sequence: CASSQQGYNEQFF. The CDR3 region has the DNA TGTGCCAGCAGTCAACAGGGTTACAATGAGCAGTTCTTC.

In this sample, this clone turned up a few times. The genes are TRBV4-1 and TRBJ2-1; D tentatively fits TRBD1 or TRBD2 (5 bases each). Germline-derived CDR1 and CDR2 are MGHRA and YSYEKL. There are 17 residues in the CDR3. V shed 4 bases and J shed 2 bases, with 18 bases lying between them. The CDR3 is CASSPIDMGVAYNEQFF. CDR3 sequence (DNA): TGCGCCAGCAGCCCGATCGATATGGGGGTAGCCTACAATGAGCAGTTCTTC.

The chain combines TRBV3-1 (or the pseudogene TRBV3-2) with TRBJ2-7; possible D gene TRBD2, 6 bases. The CDR3 spans 14 residues. The germline gives CDR1 LGHDT, CDR2 YNNKEL (reference sequence). Trimming left V 5 bases short and J 2 bases short, with 13 bases between. The CDR3 is CASSMGLVPYEQYF. For the CDR3, the DNA is TGTGCCAGCAGCATGGGACTTGTTCCCTACGAGCAGTACTTC.

This chain links TRBV27 with TRBJ2-7; no definite D call. Germline V lookup: CDR1 MNHEY, CDR2 SMNVEV (reference sequence). This CDR3 comprises 15 residues. V gave up 0 bases and J gave up 7 bases, with 16 bases separating them. DNA of the CDR3: TGTGCCAGCAGTTTATCGAAGGTGCAGCCCGGGGAGCAGTACTTC. The encoded protein is CASSLSKVQPGEQYF.

This clone occurred once. The chain employs TRBV7-3 and TRBJ2-7; D uncertain. The germline gives CDR1 SGHTA, CDR2 FQGTGA. Trimming removed 2 bases at V and 3 bases at J, with 8 bases between. CDR3 length: 13 residues. The CDR3 DNA is TGTGCCAGCAGCTTAGGGTACGACTACGAGCAGTACTTC. Translation gives CASSLGYDYEQYF.